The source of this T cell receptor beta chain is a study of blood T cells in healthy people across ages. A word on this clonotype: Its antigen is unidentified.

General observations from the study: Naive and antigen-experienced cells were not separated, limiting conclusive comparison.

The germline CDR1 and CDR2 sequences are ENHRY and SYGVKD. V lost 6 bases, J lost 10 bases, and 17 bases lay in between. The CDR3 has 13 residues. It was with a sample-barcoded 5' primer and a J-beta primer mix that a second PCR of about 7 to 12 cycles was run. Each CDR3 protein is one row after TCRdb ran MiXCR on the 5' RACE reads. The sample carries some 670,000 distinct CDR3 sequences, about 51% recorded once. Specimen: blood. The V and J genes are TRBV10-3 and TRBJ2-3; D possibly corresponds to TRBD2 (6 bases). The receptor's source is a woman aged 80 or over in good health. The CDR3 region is CAIRPSREDAQYF. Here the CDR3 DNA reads TGTGCCATCAGACCCTCCAGGGAGGATGCGCAGTATTTT.